The 3 T cell receptor beta chains presented below share a single source sample, sequenced in a study of T-cell memory formation after mild COVID-19. TCRdb reprocessed the 5' RACE reads via MiXCR and lists one record per CDR3 protein. The table has about 320,000 distinct CDR3 sequences, around an eighth seen once. The sample was PBMCs or a T cell subset sorted from them (not recorded which). Source of these receptors: a man younger than 35 who had mild COVID-19 (a few samples of this study predate the infection). Cell type and time point are not known.

This chain links TRBV5-6 with TRBJ2-7; D is unclear. Trimming took 4 bases from V and 7 from J, leaving 21 bases between them. This CDR3 spans 15 amino acids. Germline CDR1 reads SGHDT; CDR2 reads YYEEEE. As DNA, the CDR3 is TGTGCCAGCAGCCCCCCATTGGGTATGGGTGGAGAGCAGTACGTC. Translating gives CASSPPLGMGGEQYV.

J is TRBJ2-5 and V is TRBV6-5, with D perhaps TRBD2 (5 bases). The V end lost 5 bases, the J end lost 1 base, and 17 bases lay between the germline ends. CDR1 MNHEY and CDR2 SVGAGI come from the germline V gene. CDR3 length: 16 amino acids. DNA for the CDR3: TGTGCCAGCAGTCTCGAGGACCGAGGGAGCCAAGAGACCCAGTACTTC. Its translation: CASSLEDRGSQETQYF.

The V and J genes are TRBV4-3 and TRBJ2-5; 10 bases map to TRBD2. The germline gives CDR1 LGHNA, CDR2 YSLEER. The CDR3 consists of 16 residues. Germline trimming cut 0 bases from V and 6 bases from J; bases unmatched to any gene: 7. CDR3 residues: CASSQDPAGGPQTQYF. The CDR3 bases are TGCGCCAGCAGCCAAGACCCAGCGGGGGGGCCGCAGACCCAGTACTTC.